This T cell receptor beta chain was recovered during a study of shared clonotypes between healthy human individuals. This clone was counted once. Germline V gene lookup returns CDR1 KGHSH and CDR2 LQKENI. This CDR3 region has 14 residues. V lost 6 bases and J 9 bases, leaving 20 bases between the germline ends. This was a deep-level run. In replicate PCRs of sorted subsets, 150 to 200 ng DNA, about 30,000 T cell genomes, was used. Some clones are missing from TCRdb's copy, which holds only in-frame ones; the method was immunoSEQ multiplex PCR. The sample includes more than 850,000 clones, approximately 80% of them seen just once.

The sequence was obtained from a man aged 18 to 30 in good health. Some clones in this sample may be carry-over from other donors' samples. Sequencing used memory CD4+ T cells from PBMCs. As for subset: CD45RA-negative fraction. The J gene is TRBJ2-5, the V gene TRBV18, with D maybe TRBD2 (6 bases). This CDR3 reads CASSSAREVSAQYF. In DNA, the CDR3 is TGTGCCAGCTCTTCGGCGAGGGAGGTATCGGCCCAGTACTTC.